This T cell receptor beta chain is drawn from a study of cytomegalovirus exposure and HLA in healthy donors. In the PCR, 60 Vbeta and 13 Jbeta primers were used. The assay was immunoSEQ multiplex PCR, and TCRdb's table has in-frame clones only and misses some. The sample lists some 250,000 clones, about 80% seen once, with under 8% in the top ten. This CDR3 has 15 residues. From germline, CDR1 is MNHNY and CDR2 SVGAGI (reference sequence). J lost 2 bases, V lost 11 bases, and 14 bases had no gene match. General study findings and limits: Per a later analysis, about 17,000 TCR beta sequences showed association with HLA alleles at 0.05 false discovery rate.

With regard to this clone: Its cognate antigen is unknown.

Material: PBMCs. The V call is TRBV6-6, the J call TRBJ2-7; 8 nucleotides match TRBD2. This clonotype originated in a woman aged 60 to 75 in good health and CMV-seropositive. This chain's CDR3 is CAAGGGSLEPYEQYF. The CDR3 nucleotides read TGTGCCGCGGGGGGTGGCTCCTTAGAACCCTACGAGCAGTACTTC.